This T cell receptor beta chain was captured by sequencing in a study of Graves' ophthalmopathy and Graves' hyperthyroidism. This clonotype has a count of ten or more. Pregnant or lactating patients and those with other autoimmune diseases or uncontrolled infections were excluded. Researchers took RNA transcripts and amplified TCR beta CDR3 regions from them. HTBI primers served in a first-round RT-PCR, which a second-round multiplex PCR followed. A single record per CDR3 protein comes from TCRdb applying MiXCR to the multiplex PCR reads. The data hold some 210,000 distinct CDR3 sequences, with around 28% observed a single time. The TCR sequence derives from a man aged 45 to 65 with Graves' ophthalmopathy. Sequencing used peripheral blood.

The CDR3 nucleotides are TGTGCCAGCAGCTTGGGGGATGGCGGGGACTACTATGGCTACACCTTC. Amino acids: CASSLGDGGDYYGYTF. The chain recombines TRBV5-6 with TRBJ1-2; TRBD1 might be the D (5 bases). Germline V gene lookup returns CDR1 SGHDT and CDR2 YYEEEE. This CDR3 region has 16 residues. The V end was cut by 0 bases, the J end by 3 bases, with 15 bases between.